This T cell receptor (beta chain) originates from a study of T cell repertoires in cytomegalovirus infection. TCRdb independently ran MiXCR on the reads; one entry per CDR3 protein. Here the sample spans about 240,000 distinct CDR3 sequences, roughly an eighth being singletons. This clonotype has a count of ten or more. This CDR3 contains 14 residues. Trimming shortened V by 5 bases and J by 5 bases, and 15 bases separated the two germline ends. The germline V gene has CDR1 SGHTA and CDR2 FQGNSA. This TCR came from a human donor in good health (CMV status not recorded). Some clones in this sample may be carry-over from other donors' samples. The J gene is TRBJ2-5, the V gene TRBV7-2; unclear D gene. Sequencing was done on a sample of PBMCs. The CDR3 here is CASSTDGAWETQYF. The CDR3 bases are TGTGCCAGCAGCACGGACGGTGCATGGGAGACCCAGTACTTC.